A single sample is the source of the 15 T cell receptor beta chains below, sequenced in a study of T cells in Graves' hyperthyroidism and ophthalmopathy. What was amplified from RNA transcripts were TCR beta CDR3 regions. The TCR CDR3 was amplified in a first-round RT-PCR using the HTBI primer set. TCRdb reprocessed the multiplex PCR reads with MiXCR, giving one entry per CDR3 protein. The data contain about 370,000 distinct CDR3 sequences, 13% to 15% of them seen just once; the ten biggest clones take up roughly 20%. Sequenced material: blood. The receptor set was obtained from an older woman with Graves' ophthalmopathy.

The gene calls are TRBV28 and TRBJ2-7; 10 nucleotides agree with TRBD2. Germline V gene lookup returns CDR1 MDHEN and CDR2 SYDVKM. CDR3 length: 14 residues. Trimming at V came to 7 bases and at J to 7 bases, leaving 10 bases not matched to a gene. Written as DNA, the CDR3 is TGTGCCAGCATCCTAACTAGCGGGGTGGGAGAGCAGTACTTC. It translates to CASILTSGVGEQYF.

This clonotype was detected ten times or more. The V call is TRBV30, the J call TRBJ2-7; possible D gene TRBD1, 6 bases. CDR1 and CDR2 (germline): GTSNPN, SVGIG (reference sequence). The germline V and J ends were trimmed by 2 bases and 7 bases, with 18 bases remaining between them. CDR3 size: 14 residues. The CDR3 loop is CAWSSWTAPGEQYF. Here the CDR3 DNA reads TGTGCCTGGAGTAGCTGGACAGCCCCGGGGGAGCAGTACTTC.

This clonotype was found many times. The DNA for the CDR3 is TGTGCCAGCAGCGATAATAGGGGAGGCACAGATACGCAGTATTTT. This sequence encodes CASSDNRGGTDTQYF. The V and J genes are TRBV28 and TRBJ2-3; D tentatively reads TRBD1 or TRBD2 (5 bases each). Germline lookup yields CDR1 MDHEN and CDR2 SYDVKM. Trimming stripped 6 bases from V and 1 base from J, with 14 bases between. CDR3 length: 15 residues.

The table lists this clonotype with many counts. The rearrangement links TRBV6-1 to TRBJ2-3; TRBD1 matches 10 bases. Germline V CDR1 and CDR2: MNHNS, SASEGT. The CDR3 consists of 16 residues. With V trimmed by 3 bases and J by 6 bases, 9 bases remained unmatched. CDR3 sequence reads: CASSDQRDRGPDTQYF. DNA of the CDR3: TGTGCCAGCAGTGATCAGCGGGACAGGGGTCCTGATACGCAGTATTTT.

The chain carries TRBV12-3 or TRBV12-4 and TRBJ1-1; D gene ambiguous. This CDR3 spans 12 amino acids. The V and J ends lost 6 bases and 4 bases respectively, with 9 bases between them. CDR3 DNA: TGTGCCAGCAGCAATGGTATCACTGAAGCTTTCTTT. Amino acid sequence: CASSNGITEAFF.

This clonotype was seen only a few times. V and J are TRBV7-9 and TRBJ1-1; D unresolved. This CDR3 contains 13 residues. CDR1 is SEHNR, CDR2 FQNEAQ, per germline (reference sequence). V gave up 1 base and J gave up 8 bases, with 11 bases separating them. CDR3 sequence reads: CASSLDGRHEAFF. In DNA form, the CDR3 reads TGTGCCAGCAGCTTAGATGGGCGGCACGAAGCTTTCTTT.

In this sample, this clonotype turned up many times. The chain couples TRBV9 to TRBJ2-2; TRBD1 is a possible D gene (5 bases). Trimming shortened V by 3 bases and J by 7 bases, and 10 bases separated the two germline ends. The germline CDR1 and CDR2 sequences are SGDLS and YYNGEE. The CDR3 contains 13 residues. The CDR3 spells CASSAGQHGELFF. In DNA, the CDR3 is TGTGCCAGCAGCGCAGGACAACACGGGGAGCTGTTTTTT.

J is TRBJ2-5 and V is TRBV11-2; 8 nucleotides line up with TRBD2. The CDR3 spans 13 residues. CDR1 is SGHAT, CDR2 FQNNGV, per germline. The J segment lost 5 bases and the V segment lost 3 bases, leaving 2 bases of the junction unmatched. DNA of the CDR3: TGTGCCAGCAGCTTGAGACTAGCGGAGACCCAGTACTTC. As protein: CASSLRLAETQYF.

The sample holds many counts of this clonotype. V is TRBV3-1 and J is TRBJ2-3; 7 nucleotides align to TRBD2. The junction had 15 bases not matched to a gene; V was cut back by 0 bases and J by 6 bases. This CDR3 comprises 18 residues. Germline V gene data show CDR1 as LGHDT and CDR2 as YNNKEL (reference sequence). The chain's CDR3 is CASSQDSAGNIPKDTQYF. DNA for the CDR3: TGTGCCAGCAGCCAAGATTCAGCGGGAAATATTCCCAAGGATACGCAGTATTTT.

This clonotype appeared a few times. This chain connects TRBV11-2 to TRBJ1-4, with 7 bases lining up with TRBD1. The CDR3 is 14 amino acids. The J segment lost 8 bases and the V segment lost 3 bases, leaving 6 bases of the junction unmatched. CDR1 SGHAT and CDR2 FQNNGV come from the germline V gene. CDR3 nucleotides: TGTGCCAGCAGCTTGACAGGGTTAGGGGAAAAACTGTTTTTT. The encoded protein is CASSLTGLGEKLFF.

The chain uses TRBV6-5 and TRBJ1-6, with D uncertain. Germline loops: CDR1 MNHEY, CDR2 SVGAGI. The CDR3 runs 16 residues. Trimming removed 2 bases at V and 2 bases at J, with 10 bases between. Here the CDR3 reads CASSYQRITYNSPLHF. CDR3 nucleotide sequence: TGTGCCAGCAGTTACCAGAGGATAACCTATAATTCACCCCTCCACTTT.

To note about this clonotype: A much larger clone sits a single nucleotide away, making a read error possible. In nucleotides, the CDR3 is TGTGCCAGCAGTTGCAGGGGGGTATACCACGAGCAGTACTTC. Translated, it gives CASSCRGVYHEQYF. V usage is TRBV6-5 and J usage is TRBJ2-7; possibly TRBD1 for D (7 bases). The germline V gene has CDR1 MNHEY and CDR2 SVGAGI. The CDR3 covers 14 residues. Trimming pared 4 bases from V and 5 bases from J, leaving 15 bases between.

The V gene is TRBV9, the J gene TRBJ2-3; 9 positions match TRBD2. The CDR3 covers 14 residues. The V gene end was trimmed by 4 bases and the J gene end by 3 bases; junction bases not matched to a gene: 3. The germline V gene encodes CDR1 SGDLS and CDR2 YYNGEE. CDR3 loop: CASSPSGRTDTQYF. CDR3 nucleotides: TGTGCCAGCAGCCCGAGCGGGAGGACAGATACGCAGTATTTT.

This clonotype has at least ten counts. The chain has TRBV30 and TRBJ2-7; 7 bases fit TRBD1. The V gene end was trimmed by 2 bases and the J gene end by 4 bases; junction bases not matched to a gene: 8. CDR1 and CDR2 (germline): GTSNPN, SVGIG (reference sequence). The CDR3 totals 14 residues. The CDR3 DNA follows: TGTGCCTGGAGTCTAGGGACAGAGTATTACGAGCAGTACTTC. It encodes CAWSLGTEYYEQYF.

At least ten counts were recorded for this clonotype. The rearrangement links TRBV3-1 to TRBJ2-2; D unresolved. V dropped 1 base and J dropped 6 bases, with 6 bases sitting between them. This CDR3 contains 13 residues. Germline V lookup: CDR1 LGHDT, CDR2 YNNKEL (reference sequence). This CDR3 reads CASSQVAAGELFF. The DNA of the CDR3 is TGTGCCAGCAGCCAAGTGGCGGCCGGGGAGCTGTTTTTT.